The following is a T cell receptor beta chain sequence with its context. Its antigen is currently unknown. The data are from a study of T-cell reconstitution after alpha-beta-depleted transplantation in children. A TCRbeta library incorporating unique molecular identifiers was prepared. TCRdb used MiXCR to reprocess the PCR reads, holding one entry per CDR3 protein. The sample lists about 100,000 distinct CDR3 sequences, roughly 7.2% occurring once. General study findings and limits: A year had passed since transplant, and T-cell counts and diversity by then came mostly from newly produced T cells.

This CDR3 has 14 amino acids. Looked up from germline, CDR1 is DFQATT and CDR2 is SNEGSKA (reference sequence). Trimming took 6 bases from V and 8 from J; bases not matched to a gene: 13. The TCR was taken from a boy aged 2 to 10 with acute lymphoblastic leukemia, due to receive a stem cell transplant. Source: PBMCs, taken before TCRalphabeta/CD19-depleted stem cell transplant. The V and J genes are TRBV20-1 and TRBJ1-2; 9 nucleotides agree with TRBD1. The CDR3 spells CSARPGTGFRGYTF. The CDR3 DNA reads TGCAGTGCCCGACCCGGGACAGGGTTTAGGGGCTACACCTTC.